The next 3 T cell receptor beta chains were all read from a single sample in a study of radiotherapy plus CTLA-4 blockade in lung cancer. The method was immunoSEQ multiplex PCR; TCRdb's version includes in-frame clones alone and lacks a portion of them. The sample holds 85,000 to 130,000 clones; more than 70% are singletons and the top ten take 2.4%. Sample: peripheral blood, taken from a patient treated with radiotherapy plus ipilimumab. The receptor set was obtained from a human donor with non-small cell lung cancer that progressed on radiotherapy plus ipilimumab. Some clones in this sample may be carry-over from other donors' samples.

In DNA, the CDR3 is TGTGCCAGCAGCTTGGATGGCGGGGGTAGGTACAATGAGCAGTTCTTC. Protein: CASSLDGGGRYNEQFF. The chain has TRBV5-4 and TRBJ2-1; TRBD2 matches 7 bases. V was pared by 0 bases and J by 4 bases, with 7 bases of the junction left unmatched. The V gene's germline CDR1 is SGHNT and CDR2 YYREEE (reference sequence). The CDR3 totals 16 residues.

The chain uses TRBV5-1 and TRBJ1-1; D not certain. The V end lost 5 bases, the J end lost 0 bases, and 14 bases lay between the germline ends. The CDR3 extends over 15 amino acids. Looked up from germline, CDR1 is SGHRS and CDR2 is YFSETQ. This CDR3 is CASSGHWQMNTEAFF. The CDR3 DNA follows: TGCGCCAGCAGTGGCCATTGGCAGATGAACACTGAAGCTTTCTTT.

This sequence joins TRBV2 and TRBJ2-2; D not certain. V was clipped by 1 base and J by 7 bases, with 7 bases between them. This CDR3 comprises 13 residues. CDR1 and CDR2 from the germline V gene are SNHLY and FYNNEI. Here the CDR3 reads CASSEEPFGELFF. The CDR3 DNA reads TGTGCCAGCAGTGAAGAGCCCTTCGGGGAGCTGTTTTTT. Full variable domain (outside the CDR3, taken from reference TRBV2 and TRBJ2-2): EPEVTQTPSHQVTQMGQEVILRCVPISNHLYFYWYRQILGQKVEFLVSFYNNEISEKSEIFDDQFSVERPDGSNFTLKIRSTKLEDSAMYFCASSEEPFGELFFGEGSRLTVL.